In this sample, the clone carrying this TCR beta chain turned up a few times. The second PCR ran roughly 6 to 12 cycles with a sample-barcoded 5' primer and J-beta primers. TCRdb re-called the 5' RACE reads through MiXCR, storing one row per CDR3 protein. Among under 2 million distinct CDR3 sequences listed, approximately 32% were seen once. This record comes from a study of blood T cells in healthy people across ages. The CDR3 is 15 residues long. Germline V gene data show CDR1 as SGDLS and CDR2 as YYNGEE. The germline V and J ends were trimmed by 0 bases and 7 bases, with 14 bases remaining between them.

The chain is built from TRBV9 and TRBJ1-5; D is undetermined. Sequencing input: blood. The TCR originated in a woman in her thirties in good health. The chain's CDR3 is CASSVDFVESQPQHF. The CDR3 DNA reads TGTGCCAGCAGCGTAGATTTCGTGGAATCGCAGCCCCAGCATTTT.